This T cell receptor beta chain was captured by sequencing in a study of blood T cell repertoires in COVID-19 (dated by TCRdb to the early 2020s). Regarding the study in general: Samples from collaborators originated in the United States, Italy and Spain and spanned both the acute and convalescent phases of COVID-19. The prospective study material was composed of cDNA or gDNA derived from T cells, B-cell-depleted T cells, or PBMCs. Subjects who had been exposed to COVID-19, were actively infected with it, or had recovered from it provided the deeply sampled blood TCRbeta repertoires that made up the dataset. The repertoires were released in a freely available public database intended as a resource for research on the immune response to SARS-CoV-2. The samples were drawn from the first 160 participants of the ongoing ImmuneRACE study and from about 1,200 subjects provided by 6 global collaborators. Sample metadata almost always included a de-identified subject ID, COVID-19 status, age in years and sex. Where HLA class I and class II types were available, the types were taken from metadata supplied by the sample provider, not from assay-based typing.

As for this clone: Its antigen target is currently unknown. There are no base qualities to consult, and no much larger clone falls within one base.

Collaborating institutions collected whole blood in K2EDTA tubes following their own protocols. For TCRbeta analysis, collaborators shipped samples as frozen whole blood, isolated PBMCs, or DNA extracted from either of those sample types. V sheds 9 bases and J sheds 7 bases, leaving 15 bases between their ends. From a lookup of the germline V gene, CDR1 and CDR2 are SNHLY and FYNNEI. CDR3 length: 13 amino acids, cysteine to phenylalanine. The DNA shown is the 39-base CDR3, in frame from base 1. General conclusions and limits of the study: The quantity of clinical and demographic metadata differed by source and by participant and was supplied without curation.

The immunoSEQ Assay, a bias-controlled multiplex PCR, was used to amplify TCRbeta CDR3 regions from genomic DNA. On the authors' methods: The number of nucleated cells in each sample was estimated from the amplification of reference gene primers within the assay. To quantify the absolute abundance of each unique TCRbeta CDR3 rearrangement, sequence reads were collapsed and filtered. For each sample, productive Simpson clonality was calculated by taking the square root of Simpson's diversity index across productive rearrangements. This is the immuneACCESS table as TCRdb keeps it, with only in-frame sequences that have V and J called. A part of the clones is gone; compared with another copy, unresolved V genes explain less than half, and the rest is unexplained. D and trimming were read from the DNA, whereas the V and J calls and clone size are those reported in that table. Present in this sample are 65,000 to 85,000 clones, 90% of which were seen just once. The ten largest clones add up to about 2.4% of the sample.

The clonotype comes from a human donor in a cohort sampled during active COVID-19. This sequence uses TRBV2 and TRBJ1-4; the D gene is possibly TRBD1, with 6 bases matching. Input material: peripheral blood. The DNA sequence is TGTGCCAGTCGGACAGCGGAAAGTGAAAAACTGTTTTTT. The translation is CASRTAESEKLFF.